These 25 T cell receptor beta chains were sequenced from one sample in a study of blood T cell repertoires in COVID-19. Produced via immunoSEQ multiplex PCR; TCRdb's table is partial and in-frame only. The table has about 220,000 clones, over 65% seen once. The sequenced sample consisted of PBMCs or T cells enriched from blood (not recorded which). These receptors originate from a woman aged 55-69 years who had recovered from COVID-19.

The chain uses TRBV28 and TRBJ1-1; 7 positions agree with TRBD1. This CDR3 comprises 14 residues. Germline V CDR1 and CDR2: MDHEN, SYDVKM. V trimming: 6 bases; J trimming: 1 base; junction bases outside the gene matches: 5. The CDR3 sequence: CASSRDRRNTEAFF. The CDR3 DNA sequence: TGTGCCAGCAGCCGGGACAGACGGAACACTGAAGCTTTCTTT.

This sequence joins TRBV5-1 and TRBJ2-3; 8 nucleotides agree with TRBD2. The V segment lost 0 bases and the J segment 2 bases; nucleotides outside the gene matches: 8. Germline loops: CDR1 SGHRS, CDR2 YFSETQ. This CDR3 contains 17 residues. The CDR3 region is CASSLEAGGPITDTQYF. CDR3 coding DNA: TGCGCCAGCAGCTTGGAGGCGGGAGGACCCATCACAGATACGCAGTATTTT.

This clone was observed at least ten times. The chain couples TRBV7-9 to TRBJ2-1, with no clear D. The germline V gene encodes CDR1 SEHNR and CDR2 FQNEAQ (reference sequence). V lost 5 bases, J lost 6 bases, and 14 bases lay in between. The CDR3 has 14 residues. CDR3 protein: CASSPGSSFNEQFF. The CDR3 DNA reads TGTGCCAGCAGCCCCGGGTCTTCTTTCAATGAGCAGTTCTTC.

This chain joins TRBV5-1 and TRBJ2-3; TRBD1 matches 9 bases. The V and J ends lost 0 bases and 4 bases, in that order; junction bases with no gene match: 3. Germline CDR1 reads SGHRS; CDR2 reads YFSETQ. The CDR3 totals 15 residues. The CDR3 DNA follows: TGCGCCAGCAGCTTGGGGGGACAGGGAGCAGATACGCAGTATTTT. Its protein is CASSLGGQGADTQYF.

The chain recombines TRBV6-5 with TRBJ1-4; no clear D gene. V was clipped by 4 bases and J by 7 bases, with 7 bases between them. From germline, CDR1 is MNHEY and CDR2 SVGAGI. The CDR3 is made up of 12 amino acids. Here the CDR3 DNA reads TGTGCCAGCAGTTTGGAGGGTGAAAAACTGTTTTTT. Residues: CASSLEGEKLFF.

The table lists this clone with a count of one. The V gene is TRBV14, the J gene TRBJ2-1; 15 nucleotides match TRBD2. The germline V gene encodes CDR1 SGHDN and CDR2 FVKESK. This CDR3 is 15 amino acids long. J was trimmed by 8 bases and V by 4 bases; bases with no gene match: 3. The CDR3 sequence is CASSRGLAGGYEQFF. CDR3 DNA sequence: TGTGCCAGCAGCCGTGGACTAGCGGGAGGGTATGAGCAGTTCTTC.

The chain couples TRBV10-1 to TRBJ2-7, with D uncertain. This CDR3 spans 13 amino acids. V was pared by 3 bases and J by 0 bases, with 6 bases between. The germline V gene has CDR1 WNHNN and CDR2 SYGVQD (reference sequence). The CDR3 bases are TGCGCCAGCAGTGATGCGAGCTCCTACGAGCAGTACTTC. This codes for CASSDASSYEQYF.

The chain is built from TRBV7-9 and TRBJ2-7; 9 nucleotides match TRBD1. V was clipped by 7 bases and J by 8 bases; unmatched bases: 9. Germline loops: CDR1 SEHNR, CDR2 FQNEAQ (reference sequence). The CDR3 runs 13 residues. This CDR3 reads CASIRDRDNKQYF. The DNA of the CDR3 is TGTGCCAGCATTCGGGACAGGGACAACAAGCAGTACTTC.

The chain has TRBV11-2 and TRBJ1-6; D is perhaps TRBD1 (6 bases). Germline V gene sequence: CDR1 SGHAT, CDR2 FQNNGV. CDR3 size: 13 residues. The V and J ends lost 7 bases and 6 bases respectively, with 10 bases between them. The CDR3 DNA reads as TGTGCCAGCACCCGGGACACTAATTCACCCCTCCACTTT. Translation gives CASTRDTNSPLHF.

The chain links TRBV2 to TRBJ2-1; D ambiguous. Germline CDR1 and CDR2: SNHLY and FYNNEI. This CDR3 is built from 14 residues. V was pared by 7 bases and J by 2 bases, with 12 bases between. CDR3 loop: CASNLASAYNEQFF. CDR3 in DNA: TGTGCCAGCAACCTCGCCTCAGCCTACAATGAGCAGTTCTTC. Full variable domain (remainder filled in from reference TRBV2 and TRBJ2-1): EPEVTQTPSHQVTQMGQEVILRCVPISNHLYFYWYRQILGQKVEFLVSFYNNEISEKSEIFDDQFSVERPDGSNFTLKIRSTKLEDSAMYFCASNLASAYNEQFFGPGTRLTVL.

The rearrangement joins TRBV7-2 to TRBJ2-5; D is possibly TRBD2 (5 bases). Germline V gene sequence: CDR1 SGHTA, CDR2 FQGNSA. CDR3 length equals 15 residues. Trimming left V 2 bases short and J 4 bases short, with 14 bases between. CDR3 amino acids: CASSLIRGLAETQYF. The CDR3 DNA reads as TGTGCCAGCAGCTTAATCCGGGGTTTAGCAGAGACCCAGTACTTC.

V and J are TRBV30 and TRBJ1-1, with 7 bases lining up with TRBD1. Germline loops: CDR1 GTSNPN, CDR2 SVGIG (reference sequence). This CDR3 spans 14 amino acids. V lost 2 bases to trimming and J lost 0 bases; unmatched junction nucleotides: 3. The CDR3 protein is CAWSTGQVNTEAFF. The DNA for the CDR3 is TGTGCCTGGAGTACCGGACAGGTGAACACTGAAGCTTTCTTT.

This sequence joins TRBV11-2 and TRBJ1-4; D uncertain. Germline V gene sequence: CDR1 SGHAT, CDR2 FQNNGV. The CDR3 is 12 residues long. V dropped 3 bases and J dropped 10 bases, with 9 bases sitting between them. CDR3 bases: TGTGCCAGCAGCTTTGTTCCCGGAAAACTGTTTTTT. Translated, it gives CASSFVPGKLFF.

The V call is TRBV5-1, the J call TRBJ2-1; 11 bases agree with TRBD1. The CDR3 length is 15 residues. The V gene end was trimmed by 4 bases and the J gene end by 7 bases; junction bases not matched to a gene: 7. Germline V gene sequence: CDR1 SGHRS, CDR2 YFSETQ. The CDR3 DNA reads TGCGCCAGCAGCAGAGGACAGGGGGCTAAGAATGAGCAGTTCTTC. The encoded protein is CASSRGQGAKNEQFF.

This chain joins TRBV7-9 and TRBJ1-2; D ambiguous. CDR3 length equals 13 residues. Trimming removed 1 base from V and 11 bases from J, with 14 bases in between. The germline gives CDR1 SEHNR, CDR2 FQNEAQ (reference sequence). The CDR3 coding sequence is TGTGCCAGCAGCTTAGACCACGGGTCCGGATACACCTTC. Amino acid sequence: CASSLDHGSGYTF.

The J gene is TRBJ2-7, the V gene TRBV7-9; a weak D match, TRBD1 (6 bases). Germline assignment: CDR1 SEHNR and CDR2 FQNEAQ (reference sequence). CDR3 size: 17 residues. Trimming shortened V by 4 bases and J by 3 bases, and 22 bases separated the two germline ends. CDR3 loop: CASSSGRDTSGRYEQYF. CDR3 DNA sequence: TGTGCCAGCAGCTCGGGAAGGGACACCTCAGGGCGCTACGAGCAGTACTTC.

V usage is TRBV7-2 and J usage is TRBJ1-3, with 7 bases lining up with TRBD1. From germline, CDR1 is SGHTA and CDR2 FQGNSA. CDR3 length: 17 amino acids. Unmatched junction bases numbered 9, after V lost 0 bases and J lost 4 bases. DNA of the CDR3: TGTGCCAGCAGCTTAGCGCCGCAGGGGACAGTAGGAAACACCATATATTTT. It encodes CASSLAPQGTVGNTIYF. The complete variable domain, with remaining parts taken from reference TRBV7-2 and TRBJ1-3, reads GAGVSQSPSNKVTEKGKDVELRCDPISGHTALYWYRQSLGQGLEFLIYFQGNSAPDKSGLPSDRFSAERTGGSVSTLTIQRTQQEDSAVYLCASSLAPQGTVGNTIYFGEGSWLTVV.

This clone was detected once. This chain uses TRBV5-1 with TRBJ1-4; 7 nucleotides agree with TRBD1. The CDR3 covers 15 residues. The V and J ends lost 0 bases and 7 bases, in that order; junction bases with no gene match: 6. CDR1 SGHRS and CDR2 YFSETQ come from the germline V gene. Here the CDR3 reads CASSLGDSEGEKLFF. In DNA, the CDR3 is TGCGCCAGCAGCTTGGGGGACAGTGAAGGTGAAAAACTGTTTTTT. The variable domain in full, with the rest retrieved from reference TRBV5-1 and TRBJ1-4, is KAGVTQTPRYLIKTRGQQVTLSCSPISGHRSVSWYQQTPGQGLQFLFEYFSETQRNKGNFPGRFSGRQFSNSRSEMNVSTLELGDSALYLCASSLGDSEGEKLFFGSGTQLSVL.

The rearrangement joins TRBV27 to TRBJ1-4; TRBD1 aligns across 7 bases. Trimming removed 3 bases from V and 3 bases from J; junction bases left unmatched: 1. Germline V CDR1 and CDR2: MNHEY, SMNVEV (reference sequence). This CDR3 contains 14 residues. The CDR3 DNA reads TGTGCCAGCAGTTTCGGACAGGCTAATGAAAAACTGTTTTTT. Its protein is CASSFGQANEKLFF.

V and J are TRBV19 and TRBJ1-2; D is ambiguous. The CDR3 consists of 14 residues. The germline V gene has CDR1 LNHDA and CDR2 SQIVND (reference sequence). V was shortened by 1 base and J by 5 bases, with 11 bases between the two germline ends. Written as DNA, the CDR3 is TGTGCCAGTAGTATAGTCCACAGCCCATATGGCTACACCTTC. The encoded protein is CASSIVHSPYGYTF.

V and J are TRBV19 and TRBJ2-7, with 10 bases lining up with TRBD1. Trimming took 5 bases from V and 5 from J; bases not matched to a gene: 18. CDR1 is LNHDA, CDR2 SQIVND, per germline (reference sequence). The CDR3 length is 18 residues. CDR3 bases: TGTGCCAGTAGTCCGCAGGGCCCGGGACAGGGGTGGATTGACGAGCAGTACTTC. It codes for CASSPQGPGQGWIDEQYF.

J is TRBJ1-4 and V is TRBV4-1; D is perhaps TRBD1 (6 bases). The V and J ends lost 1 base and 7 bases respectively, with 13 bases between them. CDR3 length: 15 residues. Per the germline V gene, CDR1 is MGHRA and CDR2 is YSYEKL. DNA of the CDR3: TGCGCCAGCAGCCAAGTTGCAGGGGTTTTTGAAAAACTGTTTTTT. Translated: CASSQVAGVFEKLFF.

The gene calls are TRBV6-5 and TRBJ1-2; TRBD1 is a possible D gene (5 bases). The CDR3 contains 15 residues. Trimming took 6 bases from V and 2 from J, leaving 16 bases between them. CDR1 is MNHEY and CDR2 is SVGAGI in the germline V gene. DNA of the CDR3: TGTGCCAGCAGGCCAGTTCCTGGGGCAAACTATGGCTACACCTTC. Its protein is CASRPVPGANYGYTF.

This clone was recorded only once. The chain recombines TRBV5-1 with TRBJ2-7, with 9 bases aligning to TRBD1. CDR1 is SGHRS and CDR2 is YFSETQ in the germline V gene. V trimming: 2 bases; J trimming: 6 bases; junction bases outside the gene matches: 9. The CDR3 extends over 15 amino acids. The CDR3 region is CASSLTGTGISEQYF. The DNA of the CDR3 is TGCGCCAGCAGCTTAACCGGGACAGGGATTTCCGAGCAGTACTTC.

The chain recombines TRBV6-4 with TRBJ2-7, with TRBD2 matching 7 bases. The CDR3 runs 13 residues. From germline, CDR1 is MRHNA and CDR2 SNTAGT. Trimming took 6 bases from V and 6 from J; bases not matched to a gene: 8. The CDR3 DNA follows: TGTGCCAGCAGAAAACGGACTAGAGCCGAGCAGTACTTC. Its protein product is CASRKRTRAEQYF.